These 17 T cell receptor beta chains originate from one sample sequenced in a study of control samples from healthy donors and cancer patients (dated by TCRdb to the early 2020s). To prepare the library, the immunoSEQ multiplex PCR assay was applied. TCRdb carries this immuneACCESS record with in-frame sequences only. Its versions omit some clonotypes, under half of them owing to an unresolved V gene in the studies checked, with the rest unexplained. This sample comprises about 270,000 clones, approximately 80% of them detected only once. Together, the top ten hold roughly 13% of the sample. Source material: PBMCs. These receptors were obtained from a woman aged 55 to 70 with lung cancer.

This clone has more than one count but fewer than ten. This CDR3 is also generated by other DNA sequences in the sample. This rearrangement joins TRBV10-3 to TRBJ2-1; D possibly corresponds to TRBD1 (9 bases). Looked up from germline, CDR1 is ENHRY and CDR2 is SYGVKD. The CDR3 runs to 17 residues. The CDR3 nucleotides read TGTCCCACCCGTGCGGGGGGCGGGGGGACAGGGTCGAATGAGCAGTTCTTC. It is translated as CPTRAGGGGTGSNEQFF.

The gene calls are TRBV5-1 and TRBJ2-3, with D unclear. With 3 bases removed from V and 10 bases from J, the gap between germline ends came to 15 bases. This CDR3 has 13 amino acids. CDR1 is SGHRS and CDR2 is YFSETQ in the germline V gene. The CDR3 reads CASSSDRMSPQYF. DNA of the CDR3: TGCGCCAGCAGCTCAGACCGAATGTCGCCGCAGTATTTT. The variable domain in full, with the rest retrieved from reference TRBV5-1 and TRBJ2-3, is KAGVTQTPRYLIKTRGQQVTLSCSPISGHRSVSWYQQTPGQGLQFLFEYFSETQRNKGNFPGRFSGRQFSNSRSEMNVSTLELGDSALYLCASSSDRMSPQYFGPGTRLTVL.

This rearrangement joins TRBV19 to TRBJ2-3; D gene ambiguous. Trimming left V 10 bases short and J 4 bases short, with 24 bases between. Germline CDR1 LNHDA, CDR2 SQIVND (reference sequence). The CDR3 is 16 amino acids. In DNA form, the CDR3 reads TGTGCCACCAGACGAGAATGGACGGTCTTCGCAGATACGCAGTATTTT. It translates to CATRREWTVFADTQYF.

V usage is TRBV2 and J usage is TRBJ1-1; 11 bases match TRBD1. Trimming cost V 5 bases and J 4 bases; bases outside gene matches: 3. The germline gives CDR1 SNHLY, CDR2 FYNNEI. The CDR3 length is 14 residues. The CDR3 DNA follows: TGTGCCAGCAGTCTCGGGACAGGGGGCACTGAAGCTTTCTTT. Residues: CASSLGTGGTEAFF.

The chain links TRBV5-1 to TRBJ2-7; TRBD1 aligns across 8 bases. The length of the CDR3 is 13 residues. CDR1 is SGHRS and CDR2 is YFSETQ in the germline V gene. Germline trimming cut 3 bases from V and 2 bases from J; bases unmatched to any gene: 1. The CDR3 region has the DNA TGCGCCAGCAGCTCGACAGGGGCCTACGAGCAGTACTTC. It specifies CASSSTGAYEQYF. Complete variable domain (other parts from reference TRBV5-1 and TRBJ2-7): KAGVTQTPRYLIKTRGQQVTLSCSPISGHRSVSWYQQTPGQGLQFLFEYFSETQRNKGNFPGRFSGRQFSNSRSEMNVSTLELGDSALYLCASSSTGAYEQYFGPGTRLTVT.

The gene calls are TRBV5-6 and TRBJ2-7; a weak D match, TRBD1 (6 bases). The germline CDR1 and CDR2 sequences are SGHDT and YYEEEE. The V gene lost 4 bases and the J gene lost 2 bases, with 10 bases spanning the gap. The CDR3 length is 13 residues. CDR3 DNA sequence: TGTGCCAGCAGCCGGGACACGGCCTACGAGCAGTACTTC. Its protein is CASSRDTAYEQYF.

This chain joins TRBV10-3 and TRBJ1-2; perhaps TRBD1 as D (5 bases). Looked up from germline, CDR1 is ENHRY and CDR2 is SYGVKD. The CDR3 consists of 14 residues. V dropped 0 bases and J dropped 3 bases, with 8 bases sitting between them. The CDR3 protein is CAISESGEDYGYTF. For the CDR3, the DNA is TGTGCCATCAGTGAGTCAGGGGAAGACTATGGCTACACCTTC.

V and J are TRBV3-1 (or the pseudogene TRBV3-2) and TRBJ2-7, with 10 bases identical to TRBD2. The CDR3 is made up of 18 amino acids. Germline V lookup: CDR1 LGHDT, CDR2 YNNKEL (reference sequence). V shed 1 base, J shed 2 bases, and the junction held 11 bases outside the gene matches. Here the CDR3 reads CASSQAHPLAGGPYEQYF. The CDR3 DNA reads TGTGCCAGCAGCCAAGCCCATCCTTTAGCGGGGGGCCCCTACGAGCAGTACTTC.

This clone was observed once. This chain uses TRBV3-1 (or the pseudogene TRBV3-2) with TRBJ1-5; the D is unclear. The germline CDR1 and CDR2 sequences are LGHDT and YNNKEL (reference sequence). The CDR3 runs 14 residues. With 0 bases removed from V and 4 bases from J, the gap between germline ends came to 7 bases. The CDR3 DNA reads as TGTGCCAGCAGCCAAGACCCGGGAAATCAGCCCCAGCATTTT. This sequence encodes CASSQDPGNQPQHF.

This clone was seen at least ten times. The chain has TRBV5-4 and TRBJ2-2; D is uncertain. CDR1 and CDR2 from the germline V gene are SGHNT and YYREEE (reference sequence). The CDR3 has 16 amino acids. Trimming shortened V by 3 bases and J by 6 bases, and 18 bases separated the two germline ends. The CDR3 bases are TGTGCCAGCAGCTCCTTTATAGAGCGTTTCGCCGGGGAGCTGTTTTTT. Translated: CASSSFIERFAGELFF.

DNA for the CDR3: TGTGCCAGCAGCGCAGGGGCTGGAAACACCATATATTTT. As protein: CASSAGAGNTIYF. The chain links TRBV9 to TRBJ1-3; maybe TRBD1 (6 bases). Trimming removed 3 bases from V and 2 bases from J, with 6 bases in between. The CDR3 has 13 residues. Germline V gives CDR1 SGDLS, CDR2 YYNGEE.

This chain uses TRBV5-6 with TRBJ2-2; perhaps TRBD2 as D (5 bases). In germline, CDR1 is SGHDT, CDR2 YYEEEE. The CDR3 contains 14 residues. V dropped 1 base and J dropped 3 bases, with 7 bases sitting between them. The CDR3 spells CASSLLGDTGELFF. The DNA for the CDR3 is TGTGCCAGCAGCTTGCTCGGGGACACCGGGGAGCTGTTTTTT.

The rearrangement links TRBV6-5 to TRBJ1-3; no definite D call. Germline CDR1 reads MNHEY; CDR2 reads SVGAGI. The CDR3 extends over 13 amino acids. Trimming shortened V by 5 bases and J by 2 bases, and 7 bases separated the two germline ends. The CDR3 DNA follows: TGTGCCAGCAGTACGGCGACTGGAAACACCATATATTTT. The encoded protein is CASSTATGNTIYF.

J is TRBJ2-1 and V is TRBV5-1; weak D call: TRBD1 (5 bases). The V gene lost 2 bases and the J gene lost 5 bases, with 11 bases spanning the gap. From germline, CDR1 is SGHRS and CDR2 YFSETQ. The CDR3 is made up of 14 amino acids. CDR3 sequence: CASSFTRVNNEQFF. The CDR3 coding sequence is TGCGCCAGCAGCTTTACCAGGGTTAACAATGAGCAGTTCTTC.

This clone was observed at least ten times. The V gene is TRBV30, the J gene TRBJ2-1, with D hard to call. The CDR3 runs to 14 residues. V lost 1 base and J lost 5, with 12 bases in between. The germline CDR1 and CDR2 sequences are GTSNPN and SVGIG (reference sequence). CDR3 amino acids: CAWSGSPADNEQFF. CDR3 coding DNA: TGTGCCTGGAGTGGGAGCCCCGCGGACAATGAGCAGTTCTTC. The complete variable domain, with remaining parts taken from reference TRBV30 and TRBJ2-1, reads SQTIHQWPATLVQPVGSPLSLECTVEGTSNPNLYWYRQAAGRGLQLLFYSVGIGQISSEVPQNLSASRPQDRQFILSSKKLLLSDSGFYLCAWSGSPADNEQFFGPGTRLTVL.

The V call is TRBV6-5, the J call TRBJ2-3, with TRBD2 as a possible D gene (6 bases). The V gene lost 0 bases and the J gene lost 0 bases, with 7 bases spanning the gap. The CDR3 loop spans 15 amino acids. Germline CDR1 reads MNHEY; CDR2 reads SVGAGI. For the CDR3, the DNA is TGTGCCAGCAGTTACTCGGGAGGAAGCACAGATACGCAGTATTTT. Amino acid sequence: CASSYSGGSTDTQYF.

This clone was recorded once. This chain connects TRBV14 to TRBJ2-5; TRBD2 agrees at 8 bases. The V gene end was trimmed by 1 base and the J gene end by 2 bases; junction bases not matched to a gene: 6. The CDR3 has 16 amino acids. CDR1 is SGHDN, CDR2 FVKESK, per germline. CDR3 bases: TGTGCCAGCAGCCAAGTGCTAGCGGGTAGTCAAGAGACCCAGTACTTC. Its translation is CASSQVLAGSQETQYF.